This TCR beta chain was found in a study of OX40 agonist ivuxolimab in advanced cancers. Study background: Participants averaged approximately 61 years of age (range about 23 to 79) and were 75% to 90% male.

Clones were sequenced by immunoSEQ multiplex PCR, and TCRdb holds only the in-frame ones, with some missing. The sample consists of tens of thousands of clones, 85% to 90% of them appearing once. The CDR3 contains 15 residues. After removal of 1 base from V and 3 bases from J, the junction contained 3 bases not matched to a gene. Germline V lookup: CDR1 SGHNT, CDR2 YYREEE (reference sequence). This TCR was sampled from an adult with an advanced solid tumor such as melanoma, head and neck, liver or kidney cancer. This rearrangement joins TRBV5-4 to TRBJ1-3, with 8 nucleotides matching TRBD1. The material sequenced was CD4+ or CD8+ T cells sorted from blood, taken in a trial of the OX40 agonist ivuxolimab. The CDR3 spells CASSLTGGSGNTIYF. The CDR3 bases are TGTGCCAGCAGCTTGACAGGGGGAAGTGGAAACACCATATATTTT.